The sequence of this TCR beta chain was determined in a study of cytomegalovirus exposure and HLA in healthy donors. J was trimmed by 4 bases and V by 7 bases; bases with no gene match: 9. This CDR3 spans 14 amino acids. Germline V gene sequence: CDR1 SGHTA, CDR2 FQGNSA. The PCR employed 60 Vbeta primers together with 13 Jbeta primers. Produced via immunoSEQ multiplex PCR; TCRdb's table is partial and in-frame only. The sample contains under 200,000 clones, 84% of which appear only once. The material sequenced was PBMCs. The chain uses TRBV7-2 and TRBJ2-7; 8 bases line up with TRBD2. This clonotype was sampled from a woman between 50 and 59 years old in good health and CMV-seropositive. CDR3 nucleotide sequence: TGTGCCAGCAAGGTTGGGACTAGTTTTTACGAGCAGTACTTC. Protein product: CASKVGTSFYEQYF.